This T cell receptor beta chain was captured in a study of cytomegalovirus exposure and HLA in healthy donors. Study-wide context: Genotyping showed around 81% of some 400 donors falling in the Caucasian-associated ancestry cluster.

The PCR was carried out with 60 Vbeta primers and 13 Jbeta primers. Assay: immunoSEQ multiplex PCR; the TCRdb copy retains only in-frame clones and omits some. The sample yields under 200,000 clones, roughly 75% seen once. A note on this clone: As yet, its antigen is unknown.

General study results and limits: The presence/absence work took it that sequencing depth was about the same across donors. Indistinguishable V segments, including TRBV6-2 and TRBV6-3, were excluded.

V lost 7 bases and J lost 4, with 12 bases in between. The CDR3 length is 13 residues. Germline lookup yields CDR1 MNHNS and CDR2 SASEGT. The chain joins TRBV6-1 to TRBJ2-3; a weak D match, TRBD2 (5 bases). The sequenced sample consisted of PBMCs. The sequence was obtained from a woman aged 40 to 50 in good health and CMV-seropositive. As DNA, the CDR3 is TGTGCCAGCATCGACGGGATGGCAGATACGCAGTATTTT. This encodes CASIDGMADTQYF.